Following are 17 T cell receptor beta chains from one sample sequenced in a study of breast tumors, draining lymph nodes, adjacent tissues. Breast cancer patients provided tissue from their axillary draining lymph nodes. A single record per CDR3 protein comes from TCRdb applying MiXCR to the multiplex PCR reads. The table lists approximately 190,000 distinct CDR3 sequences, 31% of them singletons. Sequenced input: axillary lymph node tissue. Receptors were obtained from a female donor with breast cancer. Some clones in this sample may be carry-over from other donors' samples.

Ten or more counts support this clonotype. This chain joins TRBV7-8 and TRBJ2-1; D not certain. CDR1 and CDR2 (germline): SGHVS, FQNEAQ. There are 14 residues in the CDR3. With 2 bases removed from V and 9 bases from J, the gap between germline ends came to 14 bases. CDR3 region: CASSLIGGKGEQFF. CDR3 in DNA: TGTGCCAGCAGCTTAATTGGTGGGAAGGGTGAGCAGTTCTTC.

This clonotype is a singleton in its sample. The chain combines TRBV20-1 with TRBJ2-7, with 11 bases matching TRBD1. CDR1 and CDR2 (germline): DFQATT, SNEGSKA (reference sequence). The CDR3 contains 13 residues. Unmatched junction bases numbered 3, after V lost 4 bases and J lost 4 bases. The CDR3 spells CSAKGTGGYEQYF. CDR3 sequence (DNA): TGCAGTGCTAAGGGGACAGGGGGATACGAGCAGTACTTC.

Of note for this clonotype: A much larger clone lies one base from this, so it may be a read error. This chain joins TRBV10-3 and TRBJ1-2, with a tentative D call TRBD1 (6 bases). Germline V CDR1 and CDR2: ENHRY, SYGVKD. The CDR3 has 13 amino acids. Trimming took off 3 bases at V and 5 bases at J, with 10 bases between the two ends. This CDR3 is CAISDRDIYGYTF. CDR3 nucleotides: TGTGCCATCAGTGACCGGGACATTTATGGCTACACCTTC.

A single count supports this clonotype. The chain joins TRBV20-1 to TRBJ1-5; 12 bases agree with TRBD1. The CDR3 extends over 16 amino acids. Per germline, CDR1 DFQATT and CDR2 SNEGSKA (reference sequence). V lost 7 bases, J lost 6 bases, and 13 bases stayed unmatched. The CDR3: CSVSPEGQGAAQPQHF. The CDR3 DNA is TGCAGTGTCAGCCCTGAGGGACAGGGGGCGGCTCAGCCCCAGCATTTT.

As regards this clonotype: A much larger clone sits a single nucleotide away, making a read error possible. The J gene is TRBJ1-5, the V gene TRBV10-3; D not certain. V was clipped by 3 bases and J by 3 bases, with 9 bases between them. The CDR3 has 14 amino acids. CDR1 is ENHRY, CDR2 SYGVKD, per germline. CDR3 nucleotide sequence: TGTGCCATCAGTGAAGTCTCGATCAATCAGCCCCAGCATTTT. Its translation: CAISEVSINQPQHF.

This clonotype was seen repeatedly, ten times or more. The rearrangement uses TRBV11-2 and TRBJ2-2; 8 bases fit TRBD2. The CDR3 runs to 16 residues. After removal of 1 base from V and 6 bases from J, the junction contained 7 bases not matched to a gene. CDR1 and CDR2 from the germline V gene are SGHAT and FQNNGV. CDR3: CASSLAGTRVAGELFF. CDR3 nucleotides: TGTGCCAGCAGCTTAGCCGGGACTAGGGTAGCCGGGGAGCTGTTTTTT.

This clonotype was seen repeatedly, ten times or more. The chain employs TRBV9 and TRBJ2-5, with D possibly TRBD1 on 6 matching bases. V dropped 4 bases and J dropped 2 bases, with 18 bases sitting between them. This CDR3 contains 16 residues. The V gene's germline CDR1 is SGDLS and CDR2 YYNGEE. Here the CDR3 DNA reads TGTGCCAGCAGCACGGACGCCGGGACACCTCAAGAGACCCAGTACTTC. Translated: CASSTDAGTPQETQYF.

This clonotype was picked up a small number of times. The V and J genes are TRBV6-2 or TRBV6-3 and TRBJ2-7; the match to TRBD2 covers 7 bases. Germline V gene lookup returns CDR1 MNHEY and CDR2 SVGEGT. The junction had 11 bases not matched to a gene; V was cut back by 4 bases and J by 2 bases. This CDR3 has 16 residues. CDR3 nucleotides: TGTGCCAGCAGTTCCCAAAGGACTAGTCGAGCCTACGAGCAGTACTTC. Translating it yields CASSSQRTSRAYEQYF.

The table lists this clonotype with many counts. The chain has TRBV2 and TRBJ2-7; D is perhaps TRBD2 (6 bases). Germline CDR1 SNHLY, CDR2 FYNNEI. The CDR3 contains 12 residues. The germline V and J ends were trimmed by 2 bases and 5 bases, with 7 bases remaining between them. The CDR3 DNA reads TGTGCCAGCAGTGAACCGGGGGACGAGCAGTACTTC. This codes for CASSEPGDEQYF.

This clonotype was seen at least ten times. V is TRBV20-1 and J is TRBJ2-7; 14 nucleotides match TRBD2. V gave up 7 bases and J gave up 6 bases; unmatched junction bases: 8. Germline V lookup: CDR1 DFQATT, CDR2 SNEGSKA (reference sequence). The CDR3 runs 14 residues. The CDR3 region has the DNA TGCAGTGTTCCGCGACTAGCGGGGGGGCGCGAGCAGTACTTC. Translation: CSVPRLAGGREQYF.

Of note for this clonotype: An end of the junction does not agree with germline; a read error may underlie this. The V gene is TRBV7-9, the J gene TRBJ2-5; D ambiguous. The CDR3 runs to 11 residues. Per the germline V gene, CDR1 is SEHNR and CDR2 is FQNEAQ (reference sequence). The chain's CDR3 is CARSLKETQYF. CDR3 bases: TGTGCCAGAAGCTTAAAGGAGACCCAGTACTTC.

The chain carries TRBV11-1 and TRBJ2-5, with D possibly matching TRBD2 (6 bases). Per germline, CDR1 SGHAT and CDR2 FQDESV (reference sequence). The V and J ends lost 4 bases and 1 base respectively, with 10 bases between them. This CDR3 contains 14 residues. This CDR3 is CASSSGGTQETQYF. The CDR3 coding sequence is TGTGCCAGCAGCTCCGGAGGGACCCAAGAGACCCAGTACTTC. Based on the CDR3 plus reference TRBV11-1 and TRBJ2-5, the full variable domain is EAEVAQSPRYKITEKSQAVAFWCDPISGHATLYWYRQILGQGPELLVQFQDESVVDDSQLPKDRFSAERLKGVDSTLKIQPAELGDSAMYLCASSSGGTQETQYFGPGTRLLVL.

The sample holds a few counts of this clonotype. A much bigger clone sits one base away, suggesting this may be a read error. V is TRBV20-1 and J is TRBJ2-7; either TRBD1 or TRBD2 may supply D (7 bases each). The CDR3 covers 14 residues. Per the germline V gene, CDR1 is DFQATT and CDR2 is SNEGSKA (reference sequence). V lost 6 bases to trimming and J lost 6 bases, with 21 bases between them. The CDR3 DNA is TGCAGTGCCATTCCCAGGGGGGGGACCTCCGAGCAGTACTTC. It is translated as CSAIPRGGTSEQYF.

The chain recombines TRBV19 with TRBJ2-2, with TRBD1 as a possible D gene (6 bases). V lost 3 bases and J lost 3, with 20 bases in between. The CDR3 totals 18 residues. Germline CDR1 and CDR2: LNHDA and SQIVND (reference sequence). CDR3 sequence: CASSIVGQHYGYTGELFF. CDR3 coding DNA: TGTGCCAGTAGTATCGTAGGACAGCACTATGGCTACACCGGGGAGCTGTTTTTT. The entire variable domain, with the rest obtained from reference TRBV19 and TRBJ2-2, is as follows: DGGITQSPKYLFRKEGQNVTLSCEQNLNHDAMYWYRQDPGQGLRLIYYSQIVNDFQKGDIAEGYSVSREKKESFPLTVTSAQKNPTAFYLCASSIVGQHYGYTGELFFGEGSRLTVL.

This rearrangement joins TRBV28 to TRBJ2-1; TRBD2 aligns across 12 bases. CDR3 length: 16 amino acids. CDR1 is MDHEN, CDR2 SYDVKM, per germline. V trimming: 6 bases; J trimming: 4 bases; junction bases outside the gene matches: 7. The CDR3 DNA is TGTGCCAGCAGGGGAATGGGGACTAGCGGGTACAATGAGCAGTTCTTC. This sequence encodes CASRGMGTSGYNEQFF.

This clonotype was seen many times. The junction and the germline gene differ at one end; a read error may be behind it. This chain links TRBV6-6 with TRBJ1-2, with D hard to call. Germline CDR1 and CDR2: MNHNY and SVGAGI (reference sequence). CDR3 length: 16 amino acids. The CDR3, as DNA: TGTGCCAGCAGTCACTCGCGAACAAGTACTAACTATGGCTACACCTTC. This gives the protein CASSHSRTSTNYGYTF.

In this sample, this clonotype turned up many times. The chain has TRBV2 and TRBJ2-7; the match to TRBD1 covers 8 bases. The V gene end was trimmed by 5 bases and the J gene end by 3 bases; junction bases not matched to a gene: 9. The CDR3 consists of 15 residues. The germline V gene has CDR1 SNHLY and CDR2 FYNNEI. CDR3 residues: CASSSRGLALYEQYF. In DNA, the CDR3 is TGTGCCAGCAGTTCCAGGGGGCTCGCTCTCTACGAGCAGTACTTC.